One sample yielded the 30 T cell receptor beta chains listed below, sequenced in a study of T cell clonotyping in hematopoietic cell transplantation (dated by TCRdb to the early 2020s). Library creation used the immunoSEQ multiplex PCR assay. The source is immuneACCESS, and TCRdb retained only in-frame sequences with V and J called. Part of the clones is not carried over; for the studies checked, unresolved V genes explain less than half of this, and the remainder is unexplained. The sample data list roughly 9,100 clones, and over 85% of these were observed just once. Of the sample, 5% to 7% is held by the ten largest clones. The time point label, read with the paper, signifies: 100 days after allo-HCT. The sample in question was PBMCs, obtained 100 days after allogeneic stem cell transplant. The source of these receptors is a male patient between 50 and 60 years old who had an allogeneic stem cell transplant from a related donor, so T cells may come from the graft donor. Some clones in this sample may be carry-over from other donors' samples.

The chain couples TRBV6-5 to TRBJ2-7, with D unresolved. This CDR3 contains 16 residues. Deletions cut 0 bases from V and 3 bases from J, with 15 bases between. The germline V gene has CDR1 MNHEY and CDR2 SVGAGI. The CDR3 spells CASSYSAGVPGYEQYF. DNA for the CDR3: TGTGCCAGCAGTTACTCGGCTGGGGTGCCGGGCTACGAGCAGTACTTC.

The V gene is TRBV18, the J gene TRBJ1-1; D unclear. The CDR3 extends over 13 amino acids. Germline loops: CDR1 KGHSH, CDR2 LQKENI. V was cut by 1 base and J by 0 bases, with 3 bases left in between. CDR3 amino acids: CASSPRVNTEAFF. The CDR3, as DNA: TGTGCCAGCTCACCACGAGTGAACACTGAAGCTTTCTTT.

The rearrangement joins TRBV27 to TRBJ1-2, with 7 positions matching TRBD1. The CDR3 totals 17 residues. V dropped 1 base and J dropped 4; count of bases not matched to a gene: 12. Germline-derived CDR1 and CDR2 are MNHEY and SMNVEV (reference sequence). CDR3 in DNA: TGTGCCAGCAGTTTATACGGGGGGAGACAGGGTATCTATGGCTACACCTTC. Residues: CASSLYGGRQGIYGYTF.

The genes are TRBV10-1 and TRBJ1-5; 9 nucleotides line up with TRBD1. The CDR3 has 15 amino acids. Germline trimming cut 2 bases from V and 2 bases from J; bases unmatched to any gene: 1. Germline CDR1 WNHNN, CDR2 SYGVQD (reference sequence). CDR3 in amino acids: CASSEGQGCNQPQHF. In DNA form, the CDR3 reads TGCGCCAGCAGTGAGGGACAGGGGTGCAATCAGCCCCAGCATTTT.

The chain uses TRBV18 and TRBJ1-5; no reliable D call. The ends were cut back, 2 bases at V and 6 bases at J, with 11 bases in the middle. Per germline, CDR1 KGHSH and CDR2 LQKENI. This CDR3 is built from 14 residues. The CDR3 coding sequence is TGTGCCAGCTCACCAAGGGCAGCCGGTCAGCCCCAGCATTTT. Protein: CASSPRAAGQPQHF.

The chain recombines TRBV4-1 with TRBJ2-7; no definite D call. This CDR3 region has 14 residues. In germline, CDR1 is MGHRA, CDR2 YSYEKL. The V and J ends lost 4 bases and 3 bases respectively, with 13 bases between them. The CDR3 is CASSPFGFFYEQYF. The CDR3 DNA sequence: TGCGCCAGCAGCCCTTTCGGCTTTTTCTACGAGCAGTACTTC.

The chain has TRBV9 and TRBJ2-2; 10 nucleotides agree with TRBD2. Unmatched junction bases numbered 5, after V lost 2 bases and J lost 4 bases. CDR1 is SGDLS, CDR2 YYNGEE, per germline. The CDR3 is 16 residues long. The CDR3 DNA follows: TGTGCCAGCAGCGTCGAGCGGGGGGGCCGCACCGGGGAGCTGTTTTTT. Its protein product is CASSVERGGRTGELFF.

V is TRBV29-1 and J is TRBJ1-2; a weak D match, TRBD1 (5 bases). V lost 5 bases and J lost 0, with 19 bases in between. Germline lookup yields CDR1 SQVTM and CDR2 ANQGSEA. The CDR3 contains 16 residues. The CDR3 loop is CSVYDSHYFSNYGYTF. CDR3 sequence (DNA): TGCAGCGTTTACGACAGCCACTATTTTTCTAACTATGGCTACACCTTC.

The V gene is TRBV18, the J gene TRBJ1-5; tentative D call: TRBD1 (5 bases). From germline, CDR1 is KGHSH and CDR2 LQKENI. There are 14 residues in the CDR3. V lost 4 bases, J lost 6 bases, and 13 bases lay in between. The CDR3 is CASSRGEMGQPQHF. CDR3 nucleotides: TGTGCCAGCTCACGGGGGGAGATGGGTCAGCCCCAGCATTTT.

The CDR3 region has the DNA TGTGCCACCAGCGGTCTAGCGGGAGTCAATGAGCAGTTCTTC. Protein: CATSGLAGVNEQFF. The chain carries TRBV15 and TRBJ2-1, with 10 positions matching TRBD2. The trim removed 5 bases at V and 6 bases at J, leaving 4 bases unmatched. This CDR3 has 14 amino acids. CDR1 LNHNV and CDR2 YYDKDF come from the germline V gene (reference sequence).

V usage is TRBV6-1 and J usage is TRBJ1-1; D gene unclear. The ends were cut back, 8 bases at V and 5 bases at J, with 15 bases in the middle. The CDR3 consists of 13 residues. Germline V gene lookup returns CDR1 MNHNS and CDR2 SASEGT. CDR3 bases: TGTGCCAGCGAAGGCCCCGGAGGGACTGAAGCTTTCTTT. The encoded protein is CASEGPGGTEAFF.

This chain connects TRBV6-6 to TRBJ2-7; D call uncertain. The V and J ends lost 5 bases and 3 bases respectively, with 8 bases between them. From germline, CDR1 is MNHNY and CDR2 SVGAGI (reference sequence). The CDR3 consists of 12 residues. CDR3 loop: CASSQVNYEQYF. In nucleotides, the CDR3 is TGTGCCAGCAGTCAGGTGAACTACGAGCAGTACTTC.

The V call is TRBV5-4, the J call TRBJ2-7, with TRBD1 matching over 9 bases. V trimming: 3 bases; J trimming: 3 bases; junction bases outside the gene matches: 7. CDR1 is SGHNT and CDR2 is YYREEE in the germline V gene (reference sequence). This CDR3 has 15 amino acids. CDR3 in amino acids: CASSSTGGALYEQYF. CDR3 DNA: TGTGCCAGCAGCTCAACAGGGGGCGCACTCTACGAGCAGTACTTC.

The J gene is TRBJ1-1, the V gene TRBV5-1, with 8 bases matching TRBD1. CDR3 length: 14 residues. CDR1 and CDR2 from the germline V gene are SGHRS and YFSETQ. V lost 0 bases to trimming and J lost 5 bases; unmatched junction nucleotides: 3. Here the CDR3 DNA reads TGCGCCAGCAGCTTGGGACAGGGGAGGACTGAAGCTTTCTTT. This codes for CASSLGQGRTEAFF.

This chain uses TRBV28 with TRBJ2-7, with 8 bases identical to TRBD1. CDR1 is MDHEN and CDR2 is SYDVKM in the germline V gene. Trimming removed 6 bases from V and 7 bases from J; junction bases left unmatched: 11. The CDR3 is 14 amino acids. The CDR3 nucleotides are TGTGCCAGCAGGGGAAAGGACAGGGTTTTTGAGCAGTACTTC. It specifies CASRGKDRVFEQYF.

The V gene is TRBV6-5, the J gene TRBJ2-5; maybe TRBD1 (6 bases). V was cut by 5 bases and J by 2 bases, with 15 bases left in between. The CDR3 runs to 15 residues. The germline V gene encodes CDR1 MNHEY and CDR2 SVGAGI. The CDR3 region has the DNA TGTGCCAGCAGTCCCCAGGGGAACCTTCAAGAGACCCAGTACTTC. It is translated as CASSPQGNLQETQYF.

The V gene is TRBV28, the J gene TRBJ1-2; unclear D gene. The CDR3 contains 18 residues. The V gene's germline CDR1 is MDHEN and CDR2 SYDVKM. Trimming took off 6 bases at V and 4 bases at J, with 27 bases between the two ends. The CDR3 nucleotides are TGTGCCAGCAGGACGGTAGTTTACACGCTCCCCTTGGGCTATGGCTACACCTTC. Its translation: CASRTVVYTLPLGYGYTF.

V is TRBV14 and J is TRBJ2-2; 14 bases are shared with TRBD2. V was clipped by 4 bases and J by 9 bases; unmatched bases: 7. CDR1 and CDR2 from the germline V gene are SGHDN and FVKESK. The CDR3 contains 16 residues. The CDR3 region has the DNA TGTGCCAGCAGCCCCACGGGACTAGCGGGAGACCGGGAGCTGTTTTTT. This codes for CASSPTGLAGDRELFF.

In regard to this clone: The same CDR3 is also encoded by other DNA sequences in this sample. The chain joins TRBV9 to TRBJ2-7, with 8 positions matching TRBD1. The trim removed 0 bases at V and 4 bases at J, leaving 3 bases unmatched. Germline V lookup: CDR1 SGDLS, CDR2 YYNGEE. The CDR3 has 14 amino acids. CDR3 residues: CASSVGQGAYEQYF. CDR3 in DNA: TGTGCCAGCAGCGTAGGGCAGGGGGCGTACGAGCAGTACTTC.

The chain is built from TRBV28 and TRBJ2-5, with TRBD2 as a possible D gene (5 bases). CDR3 length: 12 residues. Germline V gene lookup returns CDR1 MDHEN and CDR2 SYDVKM. V dropped 9 bases and J dropped 9 bases, with 17 bases sitting between them. The CDR3 DNA sequence: TGTGCCAGAGCAACGAGGGATTGCGCCCAGTACTTC. Encoded protein: CARATRDCAQYF.

The rearrangement links TRBV7-9 to TRBJ1-4; D uncertain. The ends were cut back, 2 bases at V and 6 bases at J, with 13 bases in the middle. The germline V gene has CDR1 SEHNR and CDR2 FQNEAQ (reference sequence). This CDR3 has 15 amino acids. CDR3 nucleotides: TGTGCCAGCAGCTTAATCCAACAGATCGATGAAAAACTGTTTTTT. Its protein product is CASSLIQQIDEKLFF. Full variable domain (outside the CDR3, taken from reference TRBV7-9 and TRBJ1-4): DTGVSQNPRHKITKRGQNVTFRCDPISEHNRLYWYRQTLGQGPEFLTYFQNEAQLEKSRLLSDRFSAERPKGSFSTLEIQRTEQGDSAMYLCASSLIQQIDEKLFFGSGTQLSVL.

The chain links TRBV28 to TRBJ2-7; no firm D call. Trimming shortened V by 2 bases and J by 5 bases, and 4 bases separated the two germline ends. The CDR3 covers 11 residues. In germline, CDR1 is MDHEN, CDR2 SYDVKM. In DNA form, the CDR3 reads TGTGCCAGCAGTTTACGAGACGAGCAGTACTTC. Translating gives CASSLRDEQYF.

The chain has TRBV28 and TRBJ1-1; D unclear. CDR3 length: 11 amino acids. Germline-derived CDR1 and CDR2 are MDHEN and SYDVKM. V was clipped by 2 bases and J by 5 bases, with 3 bases between them. The CDR3 region is CASSLETEAFF. The DNA for the CDR3 is TGTGCCAGCAGTTTAGAAACTGAAGCTTTCTTT.

The chain has TRBV5-6 and TRBJ1-1; 8 bases fit TRBD1. This CDR3 comprises 13 residues. Germline CDR1 and CDR2: SGHDT and YYEEEE. V lost 4 bases to trimming and J lost 6 bases; unmatched junction nucleotides: 5. CDR3: CASSLGTGPEAFF. CDR3 bases: TGTGCCAGCAGCCTCGGGACAGGCCCTGAAGCTTTCTTT.

The chain couples TRBV6-5 to TRBJ2-7; 10 bases map to TRBD1. Germline-derived CDR1 and CDR2 are MNHEY and SVGAGI. V was pared by 6 bases and J by 5 bases, with 7 bases of the junction left unmatched. The CDR3 is 14 amino acids. As DNA, the CDR3 is TGTGCCAGCAGCCGGGGACAGGGGAGAAACGAGCAGTACTTC. Its translation is CASSRGQGRNEQYF.

The chain carries TRBV6-1 and TRBJ1-4; 8 bases match TRBD1. The CDR3 runs 17 residues. Trimming took 3 bases from V and 0 from J; bases not matched to a gene: 6. The germline V gene has CDR1 MNHNS and CDR2 SASEGT. As DNA, the CDR3 is TGTGCCAGCAGTGATGGACAGGGACGGGCAACTAATGAAAAACTGTTTTTT. It codes for CASSDGQGRATNEKLFF.

The rearrangement joins TRBV19 to TRBJ1-4; D not certain. V gave up 5 bases and J gave up 8 bases, with 9 bases separating them. The CDR3 runs to 12 residues. Germline-derived CDR1 and CDR2 are LNHDA and SQIVND (reference sequence). The CDR3, as DNA: TGTGCCAGTAGTGTTAGACTAGAAAAACTGTTTTTT. This sequence encodes CASSVRLEKLFF. Supplemented by reference TRBV19 and TRBJ1-4, the full variable domain reads DGGITQSPKYLFRKEGQNVTLSCEQNLNHDAMYWYRQDPGQGLRLIYYSQIVNDFQKGDIAEGYSVSREKKESFPLTVTSAQKNPTAFYLCASSVRLEKLFFGSGTQLSVL.

This clone was recorded once. J is TRBJ2-1 and V is TRBV5-1; 14 nucleotides match TRBD2. Losses at the gene ends were 3 bases for V and 12 bases for J; bases not matched to a gene: 5. This CDR3 has 14 residues. The germline CDR1 and CDR2 sequences are SGHRS and YFSETQ. Here the CDR3 reads CASSWTSGGRGQFF. CDR3 DNA: TGCGCCAGCAGCTGGACTAGCGGGGGGCGGGGGCAGTTCTTC.

The chain carries TRBV4-2 and TRBJ2-1, with TRBD2 identical over 13 bases. Germline CDR1 reads LGHNA; CDR2 reads YNFKEQ. Trimming took 4 bases from V and 4 from J; bases not matched to a gene: 4. The CDR3 is 16 residues long. CDR3 residues: CASSPGTSGAYNEQFF. The DNA for the CDR3 is TGTGCCAGCAGCCCGGGGACTAGCGGGGCTTACAATGAGCAGTTCTTC.

J is TRBJ2-6 and V is TRBV7-9; D ambiguous. Looked up from germline, CDR1 is SEHNR and CDR2 is FQNEAQ (reference sequence). Trimming shortened V by 8 bases and J by 2 bases, and 16 bases separated the two germline ends. The CDR3 totals 16 residues. In DNA form, the CDR3 reads TGTGCCAGCGCCTTACTTCTTCACCCTGGGGCCAACGTCCTGACTTTC. Translation gives CASALLLHPGANVLTF.